This paragraph reports one T cell receptor (beta chain). Its antigen remains undetermined. No much larger clone exists at a distance of one base, and base qualities are not known. The germline V gene specifies SGHRS as CDR1 and YFSETQ as CDR2. Its CDR3 holds 14 amino acids, cysteine through phenylalanine. Here the CDR3 DNA is all that survives: 42 bases in frame from base 1. The junction carries 14 bases between V and J, which are trimmed by 3 bases and 4 bases respectively. The Qiagen DNeasy kit was used to extract genomic DNA both from unsorted PBMCs and from the negatively selected CD4+ and CD8+ fractions. Using primers that anneal to V and J segments, immunoSEQ multiplex PCR amplified the TCR beta CDR3 regions. A synthetic immune receptor repertoire was used to minimize amplification bias, and any residual bias was removed computationally once sequencing was done. As for how the authors treated the data: Custom Python scripts were used to quantify repertoire diversity as the Shannon entropy index. Unsorted, CD4+ and CD8+ repertoires were analyzed separately, except in combined analyses where CD4+ and CD8+ sequences were merged in silico. A clone counted as expanded when the clone's frequency after treatment rose at least 2-fold relative to C1D1, and clones undetected at baseline were given a pseudocount of 0.5. Clones with 0 or 1 copy at C1D1 were defined as singleton clones, while clones with 2 or more copies were defined as non-singleton clones. By matching protein sequences in sorted samples from the same patient, clones expanded in unsorted samples were annotated as CD4+, CD8+ or unknown. Wilcoxon tests on paired samples were used to test changes in diversity from C1D1 to C4D1. In its TCRdb copy, this immuneACCESS table keeps in-frame sequences only and misses some clones. Where compared with another copy, unresolved V genes explain less than half of these, and the others have no known cause. V, J and clone size were drawn from that table, and D and trimming were deduced from the DNA. The sample data list 90,000 or so clones, and 80% to 95% of these were observed just once. The ten largest clones take up approximately 2.4% of the sample.

The data originate from a study of PD-1 blockade in classical Hodgkin lymphoma (dated by TCRdb to about 2020). In terms of the full investigation: Nivolumab dosing was 3 mg/kg intravenously every 2 weeks, continuing until either disease progression or unacceptable toxicity. To define a peripheral blood immune signature of response to PD-1 blockade in classical Hodgkin lymphoma, the study combined TCR beta sequencing with CyTOF. Points the paper makes about the study in general: By C4D1, a significant rise was seen in CD4+ TCR diversity but not in CD8+ TCR diversity (p=0.0027 vs p=0.16), and the rise was most apparent among complete responders (p=0.02). Patients starting nivolumab less than 1 year after ASCT had lower diversity and were excluded from later analyses to avoid confounding by immune reconstitution. Baseline diversity similar to that of newly diagnosed patients was observed in trial patients achieving complete response, whereas significantly lower diversity was observed in partial responders and progressors. Newly diagnosed patients were reported to have lower baseline TCR diversity than healthy donors, and relapsed/refractory patients were reported to have lower baseline TCR diversity still. The study covered only a single clinical trial cohort, and the causes of the repertoire differences, possibly disease activity or prior therapy, were still not defined.

Read against the paper, the sample's time point label means: cycle 2 day 1 (C2D1) of nivolumab. Every trial patient had relapsed after autologous stem cell transplantation, and cohorts A, B and C differed in prior brentuximab vedotin exposure. The trial cohort was composed of 56 patients with relapsed/refractory classical Hodgkin lymphoma, for whom complete response, partial response or progressive disease was recorded as best overall response. Single-agent nivolumab was administered to trial patients in the multi-cohort phase II CheckMate 205 trial. An independent review committee assessed best overall response by applying the 2007 International Working Group response criteria. Trial PBMCs were obtained immediately prior to nivolumab initiation (C1D1) and on therapy at cycle 2 day 1 and cycle 4 day 1. After peripheral blood was drawn into 8 mL Vacutainer Cell Preparation Tubes, PBMCs were isolated by centrifugation and then cryopreserved.

This clonotype was sampled from a human donor with classical Hodgkin lymphoma. The V and J genes are TRBV5-1 and TRBJ2-7; the D call could be TRBD1 or TRBD2, with each sharing 5 bases. The sequencing here drew on peripheral blood mononuclear cells (PBMCs), taken before the second cycle of nivolumab. In nucleotides, the sequence is TGCGCCAGCAGCTCCGGGACCTGGAGATACGAGCAGTACTTC. This codes for CASSSGTWRYEQYF.